Presented here are 13 T cell receptor beta chains from one specimen sequenced in a study of blood T cell repertoires in COVID-19. Profiling relied on immunoSEQ multiplex PCR, and the TCRdb table lists in-frame clones only, not all of them. Of roughly 120,000 clones listed, approximately 90% are singletons. The specimen sequenced was peripheral blood. All receptors derive from a human donor in a cohort sampled during active COVID-19.

The chain uses TRBV27 and TRBJ2-7, with 7 nucleotides matching TRBD1. The CDR3 contains 15 residues. The trim removed 8 bases at V and 7 bases at J, leaving 17 bases unmatched. Germline-derived CDR1 and CDR2 are MNHEY and SMNVEV (reference sequence). The CDR3 here is CASVRTGATFGEQYF. CDR3 nucleotide sequence: TGTGCCAGCGTAAGAACAGGGGCGACGTTCGGTGAGCAGTACTTC.

The chain combines TRBV18 with TRBJ1-5; the D gene is possibly TRBD1 (5 bases). V lost 3 bases and J 9 bases, leaving 18 bases between the germline ends. CDR3 size: 15 residues. Germline V gene sequence: CDR1 KGHSH, CDR2 LQKENI. CDR3 region: CASSPVRTGQTPQHF. The CDR3, as DNA: TGTGCCAGCTCACCCGTGAGAACAGGCCAGACGCCCCAGCATTTT. Looking up the rest from reference TRBV18 and TRBJ1-5 gives the full variable domain: NAGVMQNPRHLVRRRGQEARLRCSPMKGHSHVYWYRQLPEEGLKFMVYLQKENIIDESGMPKERFSAEFPKEGPSILRIQQVVRGDSAAYFCASSPVRTGQTPQHFGDGTRLSIL.

The CDR3 region has the DNA TGTGCCAGCAGTGGATTCAACCGGGAGAACACTGAAGCTTTCTTT. Protein sequence: CASSGFNRENTEAFF. The rearrangement joins TRBV2 to TRBJ1-1; D remains ambiguous. Trimming cost V 4 bases and J 1 base, with 13 bases left between them. The CDR3 consists of 15 residues. The germline CDR1 and CDR2 sequences are SNHLY and FYNNEI.

This clone was observed once. The chain carries TRBV3-1 (or the pseudogene TRBV3-2) and TRBJ1-4; 8 positions agree with TRBD1. J gave up 7 bases and V 1 base, and 5 bases lay outside the gene matches. The CDR3 has 15 residues. Germline-derived CDR1 and CDR2 are LGHDT and YNNKEL (reference sequence). CDR3: CASSQGTGTGEKLFF. In DNA, the CDR3 is TGTGCCAGCAGCCAAGGCACCGGGACAGGTGAAAAACTGTTTTTT.

V is TRBV2 and J is TRBJ1-4, with TRBD1 matching over 9 bases. Germline CDR1 reads SNHLY; CDR2 reads FYNNEI. The CDR3 consists of 13 residues. The ends lost 8 bases at V and 8 bases at J; junction bases unmatched: 6. The CDR3 loop is CASRTGVGEKLFF. CDR3 coding DNA: TGTGCCAGCCGGACAGGGGTGGGGGAAAAACTGTTTTTT.

This clone was detected only once. CDR3 nucleotide sequence: TGTGCCAGCAGCGCGGGACAGGGGGGGAATTCACCCCTCCACTTT. Translating gives CASSAGQGGNSPLHF. This chain joins TRBV5-4 and TRBJ1-6; 11 positions agree with TRBD1. The CDR3 loop spans 15 amino acids. Germline V gives CDR1 SGHNT, CDR2 YYREEE (reference sequence). V gave up 4 bases and J gave up 7 bases; unmatched junction bases: 4.

The rearrangement links TRBV20-1 to TRBJ2-7; TRBD2 agrees at 11 bases. The V gene's germline CDR1 is DFQATT and CDR2 SNEGSKA (reference sequence). After removal of 3 bases from V and 3 bases from J, the junction contained 4 bases not matched to a gene. The CDR3 has 14 residues. CDR3 nucleotides: TGCAGTGCTAGTGGGGGGACTAGCGGCTACGAGCAGTACTTC. It translates to CSASGGTSGYEQYF.

The V and J genes are TRBV6-6 and TRBJ2-1; TRBD1 agrees at 9 bases. Germline V CDR1 and CDR2: MNHNY, SVGAGI (reference sequence). Trimming cost V 6 bases and J 9 bases; bases outside gene matches: 15. This CDR3 is built from 16 residues. The CDR3 sequence is CASSSTGTGKRSEQFF. The CDR3 nucleotides read TGTGCCAGCAGCTCAACCGGGACAGGGAAGAGGAGTGAGCAGTTCTTC.

The chain couples TRBV11-3 to TRBJ2-3, with D maybe TRBD1 (6 bases). Trimming cost V 2 bases and J 1 base, with 10 bases left between them. Germline CDR1 reads SGHNT; CDR2 reads YENEEA. This CDR3 spans 15 amino acids. In DNA form, the CDR3 reads TGTGCCAGCAGCTTAAGGAGGACAGGCACAGATACGCAGTATTTT. Translating it yields CASSLRRTGTDTQYF.

J is TRBJ2-7 and V is TRBV19; the match to TRBD2 covers 10 bases. The CDR3 loop spans 16 amino acids. In germline, CDR1 is LNHDA, CDR2 SQIVND (reference sequence). The V segment lost 3 bases and the J segment 3 bases; nucleotides outside the gene matches: 8. In DNA, the CDR3 is TGTGCCAGTAGTATGACCGGGACTAGCGTGATCTACGAGCAGTACTTC. Its translation: CASSMTGTSVIYEQYF.

The J gene is TRBJ2-5, the V gene TRBV3-1 (or the pseudogene TRBV3-2), with 8 positions matching TRBD2. Trimming at V came to 4 bases and at J to 4 bases, leaving 5 bases not matched to a gene. The CDR3 is made up of 14 amino acids. Germline V gene lookup returns CDR1 LGHDT and CDR2 YNNKEL (reference sequence). CDR3 residues: CASSPGGLGETQYF. DNA of the CDR3: TGTGCCAGCAGCCCGGGGGGGCTTGGAGAGACCCAGTACTTC.

V and J are TRBV5-5 and TRBJ1-5; TRBD1 matches at 7 bases. Losses at the gene ends were 2 bases for V and 6 bases for J; bases not matched to a gene: 8. Germline V gene data show CDR1 as SGHKS and CDR2 as YYEKEE (reference sequence). There are 15 residues in the CDR3. CDR3: CASSFGQVGGQPQHF. CDR3 DNA: TGTGCCAGCAGCTTTGGACAGGTCGGAGGTCAGCCCCAGCATTTT.

J is TRBJ1-1 and V is TRBV19; 10 nucleotides align to TRBD1. The CDR3 is 14 residues long. V was clipped by 4 bases and J by 4 bases; unmatched bases: 3. CDR1 and CDR2 from the germline V gene are LNHDA and SQIVND (reference sequence). In nucleotides, the CDR3 is TGTGCCAGTAGTAGCGACAGGGGGCCCACTGAAGCTTTCTTT. It encodes CASSSDRGPTEAFF.